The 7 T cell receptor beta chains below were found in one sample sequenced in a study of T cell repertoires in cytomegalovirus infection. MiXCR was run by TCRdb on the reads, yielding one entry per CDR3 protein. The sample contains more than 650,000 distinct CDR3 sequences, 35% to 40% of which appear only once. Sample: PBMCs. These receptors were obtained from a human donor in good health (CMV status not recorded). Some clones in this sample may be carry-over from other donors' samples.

CDR3: CASRFRGERPGNTIYF. The CDR3 coding sequence is TGTGCCAGCAGATTTAGGGGGGAGAGACCTGGAAACACCATATATTTT. This chain links TRBV2 with TRBJ1-3, with a tentative D call TRBD1 (6 bases). CDR1 SNHLY and CDR2 FYNNEI come from the germline V gene. The CDR3 extends over 16 amino acids. Trimming cost V 6 bases and J 2 bases, with 17 bases left between them.

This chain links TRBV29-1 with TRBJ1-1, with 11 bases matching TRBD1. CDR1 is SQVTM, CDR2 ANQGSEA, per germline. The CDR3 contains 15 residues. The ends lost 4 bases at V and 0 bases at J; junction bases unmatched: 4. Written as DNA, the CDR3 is TGCAGCGTTGCCGGGACAGGGGGTTTGAACACTGAAGCTTTCTTT. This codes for CSVAGTGGLNTEAFF.

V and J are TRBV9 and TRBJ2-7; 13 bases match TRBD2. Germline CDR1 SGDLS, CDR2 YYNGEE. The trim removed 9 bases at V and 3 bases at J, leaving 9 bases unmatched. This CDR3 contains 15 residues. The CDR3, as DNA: TGTGCCACCCGCAAGGGGACTAGCGGGAACTACGAGCAGTACTTC. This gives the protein CATRKGTSGNYEQYF.

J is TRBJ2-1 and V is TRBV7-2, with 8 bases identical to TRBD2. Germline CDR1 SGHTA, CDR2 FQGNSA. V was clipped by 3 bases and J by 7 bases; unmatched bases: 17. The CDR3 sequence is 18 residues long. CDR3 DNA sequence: TGTGCCAGCAGCTTGATGGAGGAGGGGCGGGAGGAGGTGAATGAGCAGTTCTTC. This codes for CASSLMEEGREEVNEQFF.

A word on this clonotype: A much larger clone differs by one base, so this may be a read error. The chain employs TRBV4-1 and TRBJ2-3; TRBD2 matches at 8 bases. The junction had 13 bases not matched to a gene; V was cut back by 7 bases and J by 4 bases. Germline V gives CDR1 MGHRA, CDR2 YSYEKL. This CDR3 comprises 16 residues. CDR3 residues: CASKTPAGVTADTQYF. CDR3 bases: TGCGCCAGCAAGACACCAGCGGGGGTCACTGCAGATACGCAGTATTTT.

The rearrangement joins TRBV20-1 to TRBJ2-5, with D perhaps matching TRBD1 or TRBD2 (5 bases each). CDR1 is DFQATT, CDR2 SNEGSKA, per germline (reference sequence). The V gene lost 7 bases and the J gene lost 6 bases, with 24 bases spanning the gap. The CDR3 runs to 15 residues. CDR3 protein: CSVPGLGREWKTQYF. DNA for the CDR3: TGCAGTGTACCGGGGCTAGGTCGCGAGTGGAAGACCCAGTACTTC.

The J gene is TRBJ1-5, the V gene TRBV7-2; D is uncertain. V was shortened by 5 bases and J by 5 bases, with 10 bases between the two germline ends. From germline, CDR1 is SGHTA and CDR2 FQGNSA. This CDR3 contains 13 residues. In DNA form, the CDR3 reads TGTGCCAGCAGCCTCCACCCGGATCAGCCCCAGCATTTT. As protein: CASSLHPDQPQHF.